The TCR beta chain under discussion was sequenced for a study of blood T cells in healthy people across ages. This clonotype was seen a few times. A J-beta primer mix and a sample-barcoded 5' primer were used in a second PCR of about 7 to 12 cycles. TCRdb passed the 5' RACE reads through MiXCR, listing each CDR3 protein once. The sample yields around 2 million distinct CDR3 sequences, about 39% seen once. In terms of origin and age, donors were healthy Caucasian individuals from Russia aged about 6 to 90. The CDR3 runs 16 residues. Germline trimming cut 2 bases from V and 0 bases from J; bases unmatched to any gene: 4. In germline, CDR1 is SGHVS, CDR2 FNYEAQ.

The sample was blood. This clonotype originated in a human donor in good health. This sequence joins TRBV7-6 and TRBJ2-1, with 7 bases fitting TRBD2. CDR3 nucleotide sequence: TGTGCCAGCAGCTTACCAGCGGGGACCTCCTACAATGAGCAGTTCTTC. Its protein product is CASSLPAGTSYNEQFF.